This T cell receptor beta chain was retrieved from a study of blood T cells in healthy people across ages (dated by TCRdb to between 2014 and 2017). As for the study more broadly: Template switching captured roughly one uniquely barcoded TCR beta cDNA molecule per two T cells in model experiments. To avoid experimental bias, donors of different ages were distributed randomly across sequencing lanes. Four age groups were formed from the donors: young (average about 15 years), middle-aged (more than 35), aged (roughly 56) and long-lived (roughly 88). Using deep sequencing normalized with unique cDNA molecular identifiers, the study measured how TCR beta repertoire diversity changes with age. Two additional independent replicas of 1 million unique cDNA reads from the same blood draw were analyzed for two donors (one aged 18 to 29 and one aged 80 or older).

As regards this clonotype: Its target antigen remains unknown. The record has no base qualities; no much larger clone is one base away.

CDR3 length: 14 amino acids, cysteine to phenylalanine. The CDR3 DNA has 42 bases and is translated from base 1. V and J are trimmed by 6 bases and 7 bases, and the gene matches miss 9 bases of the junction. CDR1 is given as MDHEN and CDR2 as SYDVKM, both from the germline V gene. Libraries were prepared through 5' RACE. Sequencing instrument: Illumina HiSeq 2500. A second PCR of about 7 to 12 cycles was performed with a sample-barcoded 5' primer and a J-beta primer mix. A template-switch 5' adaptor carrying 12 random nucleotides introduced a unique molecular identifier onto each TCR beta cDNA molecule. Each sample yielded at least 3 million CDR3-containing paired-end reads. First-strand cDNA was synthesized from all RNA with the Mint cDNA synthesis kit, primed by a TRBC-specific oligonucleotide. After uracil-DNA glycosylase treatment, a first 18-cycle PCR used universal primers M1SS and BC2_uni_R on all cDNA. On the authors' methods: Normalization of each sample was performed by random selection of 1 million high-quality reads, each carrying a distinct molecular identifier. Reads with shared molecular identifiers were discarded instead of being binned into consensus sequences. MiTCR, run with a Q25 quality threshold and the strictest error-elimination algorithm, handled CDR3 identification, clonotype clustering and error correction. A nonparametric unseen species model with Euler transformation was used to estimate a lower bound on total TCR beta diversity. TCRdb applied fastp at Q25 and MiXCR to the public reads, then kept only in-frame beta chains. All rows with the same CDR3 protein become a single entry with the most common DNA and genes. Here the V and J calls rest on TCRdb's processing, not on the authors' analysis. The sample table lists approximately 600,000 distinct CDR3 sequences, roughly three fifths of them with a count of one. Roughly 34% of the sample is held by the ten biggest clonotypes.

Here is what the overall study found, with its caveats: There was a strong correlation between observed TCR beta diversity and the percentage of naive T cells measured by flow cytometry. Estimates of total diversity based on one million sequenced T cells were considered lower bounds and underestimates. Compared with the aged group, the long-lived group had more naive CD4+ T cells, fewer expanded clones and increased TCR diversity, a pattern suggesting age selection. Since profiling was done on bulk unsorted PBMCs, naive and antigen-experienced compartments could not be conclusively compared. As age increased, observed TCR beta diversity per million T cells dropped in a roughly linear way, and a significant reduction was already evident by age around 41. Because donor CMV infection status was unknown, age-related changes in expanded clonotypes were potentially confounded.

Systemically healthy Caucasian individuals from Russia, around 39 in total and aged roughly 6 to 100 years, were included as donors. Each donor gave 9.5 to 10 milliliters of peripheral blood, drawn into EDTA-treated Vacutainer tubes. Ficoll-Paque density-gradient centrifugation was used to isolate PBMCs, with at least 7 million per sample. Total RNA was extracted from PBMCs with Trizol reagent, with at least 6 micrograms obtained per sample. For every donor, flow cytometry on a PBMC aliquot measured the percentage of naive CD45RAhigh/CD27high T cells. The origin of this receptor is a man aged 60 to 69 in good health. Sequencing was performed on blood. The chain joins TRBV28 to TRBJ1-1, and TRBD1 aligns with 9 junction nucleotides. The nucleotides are TGTGCCAGCAGCCCTGGGGACAGGGTCTTTGAAGCTTTCTTT. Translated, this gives CASSPGDRVFEAFF.